This TCR beta chain was found in a study of T-cell memory formation after mild COVID-19. Study results and caveats: Among clones peaking at day 37 in the second wave, SARS-CoV-2 specificity remained unconfirmed. Researchers report contracting CD4+ clones mostly in CM and EM, with CD8+ clones in EMRA. The finding that pre-infection memory included some responding clones suggested that cross-reactive memory joined.

With 5 bases removed from V and 3 bases from J, the gap between germline ends came to 17 bases. Germline V CDR1 and CDR2: SGHVS, FNYEAQ. The CDR3 runs 16 residues. With respect to this clonotype: The antigen remains undetermined.

Libraries for TCRalpha and TCRbeta carried sample barcodes and unique molecular identifiers via 5'RACE. TCRdb redid the calling of the 5' RACE reads with MiXCR, one entry per CDR3 protein. Here the sample spans under 400,000 distinct CDR3 sequences, more than 20% being singletons. This receptor was identified in an adult woman who had mild COVID-19 (a few samples of this study predate the infection). Cell type and time point are not known. This sequence joins TRBV7-6 and TRBJ1-5; D perhaps matches TRBD1 (6 bases). Sequencing input: PBMCs or a T cell subset sorted from them (not recorded which). The CDR3 here is CASSPEGHLYNQPQHF. The CDR3 bases are TGTGCCAGCAGCCCCGAGGGACACCTTTACAATCAGCCCCAGCATTTT.